This T cell receptor (beta chain) was sequenced during a study of PD-1 blockade in classical Hodgkin lymphoma. Notes on the study in general: Repertoires differed for reasons still undefined, possibly disease activity or prior therapy. Lower baseline TCR diversity was reported for newly diagnosed patients than for healthy donors.

This sample's time point: newly diagnosed, previously untreated cHL patient sample. Using magnetic negative selection, the CD4+ T cells were separated out of thawed PBMCs. Comparison PBMCs came from previously untreated, newly diagnosed classical Hodgkin lymphoma patients. Repertoires were generated with immunoSEQ multiplex PCR, while TCRdb's copy carries only in-frame clones and drops some. The sample has about 36,000 clones, 80% to 90% seen once. V was trimmed by 0 bases and J by 8 bases, leaving 14 bases between them. The CDR3 spans 15 residues. Germline CDR1 and CDR2: SGHAT and FQNNGV. Concerning this clone: What it binds is unknown.

Material for sequencing was CD4+ T cells from blood. The receptor comes from a human donor with classical Hodgkin lymphoma. The chain employs TRBV11-2 and TRBJ2-1; D tentatively reads TRBD1 or TRBD2 (5 bases each). The CDR3 spells CASSLDGSGRDEQFF. In nucleotides, the CDR3 is TGTGCCAGCAGCTTAGATGGATCGGGGCGCGATGAGCAGTTCTTC. Full variable domain (rest looked up from reference TRBV11-2 and TRBJ2-1): EAGVAQSPRYKIIEKRQSVAFWCNPISGHATLYWYQQILGQGPKLLIQFQNNGVVDDSQLPKDRFSAERLKGVDSTLKIQPAKLEDSAVYLCASSLDGSGRDEQFFGPGTRLTVL.